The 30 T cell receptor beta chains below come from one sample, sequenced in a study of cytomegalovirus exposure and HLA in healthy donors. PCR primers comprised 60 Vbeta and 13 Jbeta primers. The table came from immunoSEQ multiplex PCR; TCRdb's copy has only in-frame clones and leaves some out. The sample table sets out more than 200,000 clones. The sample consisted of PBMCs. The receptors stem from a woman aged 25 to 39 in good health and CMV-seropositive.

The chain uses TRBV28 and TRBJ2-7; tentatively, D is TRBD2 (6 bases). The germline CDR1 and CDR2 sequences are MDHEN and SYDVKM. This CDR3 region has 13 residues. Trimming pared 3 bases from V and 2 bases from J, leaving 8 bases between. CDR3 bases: TGTGCCAGCAGTTTCTCGGGGGCCTACGAGCAGTACTTC. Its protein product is CASSFSGAYEQYF.

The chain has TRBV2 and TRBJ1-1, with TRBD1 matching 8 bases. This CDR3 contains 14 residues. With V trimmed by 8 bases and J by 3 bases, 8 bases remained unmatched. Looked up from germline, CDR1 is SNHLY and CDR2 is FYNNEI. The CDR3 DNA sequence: TGTGCCAGCGGACAGCAGGGGGCGGACACTGAAGCTTTCTTT. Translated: CASGQQGADTEAFF.

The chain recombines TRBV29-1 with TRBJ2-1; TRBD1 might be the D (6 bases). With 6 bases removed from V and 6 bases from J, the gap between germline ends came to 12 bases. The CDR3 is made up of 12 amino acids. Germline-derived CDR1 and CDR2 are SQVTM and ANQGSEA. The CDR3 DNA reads TGCAGCGTGAAACTAGGGGGCAATGAGCAGTTCTTC. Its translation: CSVKLGGNEQFF.

Here the CDR3 reads CASSVAGTTTYEQYF. The CDR3 DNA sequence: TGTGCCAGCAGCGTAGCTGGAACTACTACCTACGAGCAGTACTTC. This chain joins TRBV9 and TRBJ2-7, with no clear D. Per germline, CDR1 SGDLS and CDR2 YYNGEE. V lost 0 bases, J lost 2 bases, and 12 bases lay in between. This CDR3 spans 15 amino acids.

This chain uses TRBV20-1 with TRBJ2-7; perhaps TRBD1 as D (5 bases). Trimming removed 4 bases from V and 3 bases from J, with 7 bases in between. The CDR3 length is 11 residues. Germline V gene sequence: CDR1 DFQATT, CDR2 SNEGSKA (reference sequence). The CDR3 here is CSAMDIYEQYF. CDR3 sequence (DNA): TGCAGTGCTATGGACATCTACGAGCAGTACTTC.

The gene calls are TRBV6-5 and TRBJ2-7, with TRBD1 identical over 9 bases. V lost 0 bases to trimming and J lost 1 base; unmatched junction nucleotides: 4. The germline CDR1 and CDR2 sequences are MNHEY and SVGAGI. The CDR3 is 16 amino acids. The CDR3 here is CASSYSTGTGSYEQYF. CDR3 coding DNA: TGTGCCAGCAGTTACTCGACTGGGACAGGGTCCTACGAGCAGTACTTC.

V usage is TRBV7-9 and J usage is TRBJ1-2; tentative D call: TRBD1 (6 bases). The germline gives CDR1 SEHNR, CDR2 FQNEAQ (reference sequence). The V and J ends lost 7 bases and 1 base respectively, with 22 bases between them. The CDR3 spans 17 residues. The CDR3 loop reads CASTSNYPGHLNYGYTF. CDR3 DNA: TGTGCCAGCACCTCGAATTATCCGGGACACCTTAACTATGGCTACACCTTC.

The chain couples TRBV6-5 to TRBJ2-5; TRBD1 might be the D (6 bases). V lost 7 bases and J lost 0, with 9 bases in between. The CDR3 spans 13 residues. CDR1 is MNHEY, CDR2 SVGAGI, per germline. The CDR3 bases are TGTGCCAGCACTCAGGGGTACCAAGAGACCCAGTACTTC. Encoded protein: CASTQGYQETQYF.

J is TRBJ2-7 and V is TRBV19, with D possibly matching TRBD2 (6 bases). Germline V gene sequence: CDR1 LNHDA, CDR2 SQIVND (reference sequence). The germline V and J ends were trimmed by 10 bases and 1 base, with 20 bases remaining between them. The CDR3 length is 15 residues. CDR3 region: CATMTRGRRSYEQYF. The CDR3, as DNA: TGTGCCACCATGACCCGGGGGAGAAGGTCCTACGAGCAGTACTTC.

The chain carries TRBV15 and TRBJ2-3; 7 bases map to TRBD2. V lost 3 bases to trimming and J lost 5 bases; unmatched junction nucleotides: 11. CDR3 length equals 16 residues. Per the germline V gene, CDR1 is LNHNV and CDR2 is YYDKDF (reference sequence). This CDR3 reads CATSSLGGGIQDTQYF. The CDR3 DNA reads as TGTGCCACCAGCAGCTTGGGGGGGGGTATACAAGATACGCAGTATTTT.

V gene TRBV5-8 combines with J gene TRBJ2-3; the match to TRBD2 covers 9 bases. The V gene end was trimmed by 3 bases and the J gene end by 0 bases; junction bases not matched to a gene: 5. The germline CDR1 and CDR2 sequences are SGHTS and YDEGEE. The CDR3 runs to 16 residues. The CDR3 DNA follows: TGTGCCAGCAGCTGGGGAACTAGCGGGAGCACAGATACGCAGTATTTT. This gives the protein CASSWGTSGSTDTQYF.

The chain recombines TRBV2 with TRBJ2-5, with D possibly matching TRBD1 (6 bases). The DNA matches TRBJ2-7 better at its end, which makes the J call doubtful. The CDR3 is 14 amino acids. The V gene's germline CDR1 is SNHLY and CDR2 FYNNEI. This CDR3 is CASSEQGLGYEQYF. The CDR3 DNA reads TGTGCCAGCAGTGAACAGGGGCTGGGCTACGAGCAGTACTTC.

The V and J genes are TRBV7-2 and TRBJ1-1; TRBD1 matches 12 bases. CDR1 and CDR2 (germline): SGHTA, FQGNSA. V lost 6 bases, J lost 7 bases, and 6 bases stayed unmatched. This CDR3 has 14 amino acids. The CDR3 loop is CASRKGQGADEAFF. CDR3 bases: TGTGCCAGCAGGAAGGGACAGGGGGCCGATGAAGCTTTCTTT.

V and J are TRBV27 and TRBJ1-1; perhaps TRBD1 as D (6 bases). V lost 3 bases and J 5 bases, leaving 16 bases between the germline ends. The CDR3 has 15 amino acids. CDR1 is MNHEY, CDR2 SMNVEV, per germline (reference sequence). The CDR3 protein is CASSFQRGGGTEAFF. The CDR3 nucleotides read TGTGCCAGCAGTTTCCAAAGGGGGGGAGGGACTGAAGCTTTCTTT.

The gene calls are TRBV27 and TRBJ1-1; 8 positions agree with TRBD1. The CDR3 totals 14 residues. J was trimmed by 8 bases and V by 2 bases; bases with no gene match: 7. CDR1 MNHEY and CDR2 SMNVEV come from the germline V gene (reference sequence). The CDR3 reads CASSLTVGQDEAFF. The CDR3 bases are TGTGCCAGCAGTTTAACCGTGGGACAGGACGAAGCTTTCTTT.

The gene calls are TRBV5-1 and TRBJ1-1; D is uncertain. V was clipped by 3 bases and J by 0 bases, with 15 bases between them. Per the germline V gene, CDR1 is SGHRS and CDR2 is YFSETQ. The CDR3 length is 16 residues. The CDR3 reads CASSSKVMGMNTEAFF. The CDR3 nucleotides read TGCGCCAGCAGCTCCAAAGTAATGGGCATGAACACTGAAGCTTTCTTT.

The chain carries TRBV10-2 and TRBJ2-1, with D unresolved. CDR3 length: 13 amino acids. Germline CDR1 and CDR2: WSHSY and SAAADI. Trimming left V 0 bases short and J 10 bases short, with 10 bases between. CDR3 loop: CASSESNSREQFF. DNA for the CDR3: TGCGCCAGCAGTGAGTCGAATAGCCGGGAGCAGTTCTTC.

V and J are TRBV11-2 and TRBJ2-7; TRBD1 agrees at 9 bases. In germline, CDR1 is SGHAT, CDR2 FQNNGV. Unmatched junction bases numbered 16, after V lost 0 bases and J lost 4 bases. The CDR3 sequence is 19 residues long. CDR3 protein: CASSLERGQGMVLGYEQYF. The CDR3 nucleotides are TGTGCCAGCAGCTTAGAACGGGGACAGGGTATGGTTCTTGGGTACGAGCAGTACTTC.

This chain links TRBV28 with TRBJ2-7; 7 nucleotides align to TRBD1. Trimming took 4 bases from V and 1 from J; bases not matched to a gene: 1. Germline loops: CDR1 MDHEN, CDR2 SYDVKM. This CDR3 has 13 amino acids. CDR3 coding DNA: TGTGCCAGCAGTTCGGGACAGTCCTACGAGCAGTACTTC. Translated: CASSSGQSYEQYF.

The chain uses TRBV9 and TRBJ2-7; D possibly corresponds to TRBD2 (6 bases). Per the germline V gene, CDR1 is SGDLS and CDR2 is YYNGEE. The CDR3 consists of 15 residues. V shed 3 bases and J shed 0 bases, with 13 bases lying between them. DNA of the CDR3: TGTGCCAGCAGCGCCCTAGCGTTCAGCTCCTACGAGCAGTACTTC. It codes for CASSALAFSSYEQYF.

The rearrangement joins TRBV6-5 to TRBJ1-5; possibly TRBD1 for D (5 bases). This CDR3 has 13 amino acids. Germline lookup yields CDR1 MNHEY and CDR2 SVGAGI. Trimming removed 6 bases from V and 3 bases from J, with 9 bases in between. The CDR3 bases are TGTGCCAGCAGCAAACAGGCCAATCAGCCCCAGCATTTT. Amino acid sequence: CASSKQANQPQHF.

The CDR3 DNA follows: TGTGCCAGCAGCCCCGGGACAGGGGTTGAAAAACTGTTTTTT. The encoded protein is CASSPGTGVEKLFF. The V and J genes are TRBV7-2 and TRBJ1-4; 10 positions agree with TRBD1. The germline gives CDR1 SGHTA, CDR2 FQGNSA. Germline trimming cut 5 bases from V and 7 bases from J; bases unmatched to any gene: 4. The CDR3 is 14 amino acids.

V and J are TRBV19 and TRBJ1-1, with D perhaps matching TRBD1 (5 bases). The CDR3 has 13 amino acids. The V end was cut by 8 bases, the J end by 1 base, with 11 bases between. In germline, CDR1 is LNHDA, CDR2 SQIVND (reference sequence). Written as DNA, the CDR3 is TGTGCCAGTCGGGGGGAGGCGAACACTGAAGCTTTCTTT. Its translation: CASRGEANTEAFF.

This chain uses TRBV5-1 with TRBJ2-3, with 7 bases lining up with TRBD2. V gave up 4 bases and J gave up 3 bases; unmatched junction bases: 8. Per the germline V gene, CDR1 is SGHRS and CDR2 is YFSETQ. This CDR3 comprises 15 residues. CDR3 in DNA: TGCGCCAGCAGCACGGGGGGTTGGAAAACAGATACGCAGTATTTT. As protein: CASSTGGWKTDTQYF.

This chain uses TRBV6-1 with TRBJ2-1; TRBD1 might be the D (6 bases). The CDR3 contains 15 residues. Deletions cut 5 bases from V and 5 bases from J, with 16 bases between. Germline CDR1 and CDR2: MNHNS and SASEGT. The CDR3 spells CASSLYTGLHNEQFF. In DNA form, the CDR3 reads TGTGCCAGCAGTCTCTACACAGGGCTACACAATGAGCAGTTCTTC.

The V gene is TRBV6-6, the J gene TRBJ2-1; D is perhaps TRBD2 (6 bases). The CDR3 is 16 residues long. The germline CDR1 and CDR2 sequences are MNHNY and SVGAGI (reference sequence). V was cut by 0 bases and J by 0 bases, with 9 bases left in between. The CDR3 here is CASSYSTGVSYNEQFF. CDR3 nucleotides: TGTGCCAGCAGTTACTCGACGGGGGTCTCCTACAATGAGCAGTTCTTC.

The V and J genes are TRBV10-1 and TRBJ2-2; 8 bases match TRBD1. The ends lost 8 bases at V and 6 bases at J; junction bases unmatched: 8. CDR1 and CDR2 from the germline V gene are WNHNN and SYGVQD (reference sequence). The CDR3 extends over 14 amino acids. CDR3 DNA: TGCGCCAGCTCGTCCAGGGGGCAGTCCGGGGAGCTGTTTTTT. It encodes CASSSRGQSGELFF.

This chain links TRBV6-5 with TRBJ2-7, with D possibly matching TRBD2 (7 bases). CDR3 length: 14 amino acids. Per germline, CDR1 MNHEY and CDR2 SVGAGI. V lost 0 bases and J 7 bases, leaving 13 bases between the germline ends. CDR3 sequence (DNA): TGTGCCAGCAGTTACTCTGGGGGGGCGGTGGAGCAGTACTTC. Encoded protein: CASSYSGGAVEQYF.

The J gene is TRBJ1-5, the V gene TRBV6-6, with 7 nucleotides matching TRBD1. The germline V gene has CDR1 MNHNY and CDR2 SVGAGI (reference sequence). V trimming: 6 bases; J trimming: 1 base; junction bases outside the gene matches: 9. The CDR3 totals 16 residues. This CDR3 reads CASRFGQVGSNQPQHF. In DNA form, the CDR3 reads TGTGCCAGCAGATTCGGACAGGTAGGCAGCAATCAGCCCCAGCATTTT.

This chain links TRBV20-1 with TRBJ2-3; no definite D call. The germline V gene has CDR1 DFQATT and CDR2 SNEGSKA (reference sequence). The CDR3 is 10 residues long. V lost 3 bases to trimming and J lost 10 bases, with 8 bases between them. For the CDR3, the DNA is TGCAGTGCTAGCTTACAACCGCAGTATTTT. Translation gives CSASLQPQYF.